The next 28 T cell receptor beta chains were all read from a single sample in a study of T cells after yellow fever vaccination. TCRdb re-called the 5' RACE reads with MiXCR, one entry per CDR3 protein. Found here are over 300,000 distinct CDR3 sequences, 4.1% of them singletons; the top ten hold about 22%. The sample in question was PBMCs, obtained 5 days after the yellow fever booster vaccination. These TCRs come from a young man who received the YFV17D yellow fever vaccine.

This clonotype was recorded at least ten times. CDR3 in amino acids: CASSQDGWGRFEETQYF. The DNA for the CDR3 is TGCGCCAGCAGCCAAGACGGGTGGGGGCGATTCGAAGAGACCCAGTACTTC. The J gene is TRBJ2-5, the V gene TRBV4-1; maybe TRBD1 (6 bases). Germline V gene lookup returns CDR1 MGHRA and CDR2 YSYEKL. This CDR3 spans 17 amino acids. Deletions cut 0 bases from V and 3 bases from J, with 17 bases between.

This clonotype was detected only a few times. V and J are TRBV12-3 or TRBV12-4 and TRBJ2-4; D unclear. V lost 3 bases and J lost 9, with 12 bases in between. The CDR3 has 13 residues. CDR3 amino acids: CASSFRLAAIQYF. DNA for the CDR3: TGTGCCAGCAGTTTTCGTTTGGCGGCCATTCAGTACTTC.

This clonotype was counted between two and nine times. CDR3 DNA: TGTGCCAGCAGCTTCCGGGACCCACCACCTTACGAGCAGTACTTC. Translated, it gives CASSFRDPPPYEQYF. This chain joins TRBV7-2 and TRBJ2-7; D possibly uses TRBD1 or TRBD2 (5 bases each). The V end was cut by 3 bases, the J end by 4 bases, with 16 bases between. CDR3 size: 15 residues. CDR1 is SGHTA and CDR2 is FQGNSA in the germline V gene.

This clonotype was counted a few times. In nucleotides, the CDR3 is TGCAGTGCTATTCGGGGGGCAGATACGCAGTATTTT. Amino acids: CSAIRGADTQYF. The chain recombines TRBV20-1 with TRBJ2-3; TRBD2 aligns across 7 bases. V lost 4 bases and J lost 4; bases outside the gene matches: 2. Germline V gene sequence: CDR1 DFQATT, CDR2 SNEGSKA (reference sequence). The CDR3 covers 12 residues.

In this sample, this clonotype turned up many times. The V and J genes are TRBV20-1 and TRBJ1-1; possible D gene TRBD1, 6 bases. Germline CDR1 and CDR2: DFQATT and SNEGSKA (reference sequence). The CDR3 is 13 amino acids. The V and J ends lost 5 bases and 0 bases respectively, with 10 bases between them. CDR3: CSASTGLNTEAFF. The CDR3 DNA sequence: TGCAGTGCTTCGACAGGTTTGAACACTGAAGCTTTCTTT.

This clonotype showed up just a few times. The chain employs TRBV29-1 and TRBJ2-1; the D call may be TRBD1 or TRBD2 (6 bases each). Germline CDR1 and CDR2: SQVTM and ANQGSEA. Trimming stripped 7 bases from V and 4 bases from J, with 14 bases between. The CDR3 spans 13 residues. The CDR3: CSGRRGAYNEQFF. The DNA of the CDR3 is TGCAGCGGGCGAAGGGGGGCGTACAATGAGCAGTTCTTC.

To note about this clonotype: The conserved phenylalanine or tryptophan normally closing the CDR3 is absent here, so this likely arose from a read error. The CDR3 loop is CASSQEGSGRTALGRNQYL. CDR3 nucleotide sequence: TGCGCCAGCAGCCAAGAGGGGTCCGGGCGAACAGCCCTGGGGCGGAATCAGTACTTA. The gene calls are TRBV4-1 and TRBJ2-4; TRBD1 is a possible D gene (5 bases). From germline, CDR1 is MGHRA and CDR2 YSYEKL. Deletions cut 0 bases from V and 12 bases from J, with 30 bases between. The CDR3 runs 19 residues.

Only a few counts were recorded for this clonotype. This chain joins TRBV24-1 and TRBJ1-5; D gene unclear. V was clipped by 3 bases and J by 10 bases, with 9 bases between them. This CDR3 has 12 residues. Germline CDR1 and CDR2: KGHDR and SFDVKD. CDR3 sequence: CATSDPVGPQHF. The CDR3 coding sequence is TGTGCCACCAGTGATCCAGTCGGCCCCCAGCATTTT.

V is TRBV24-1 and J is TRBJ2-1; either TRBD1 or TRBD2 may supply D (5 bases each). CDR3 length equals 15 residues. Trimming shortened V by 5 bases and J by 0 bases, and 10 bases separated the two germline ends. Germline V CDR1 and CDR2: KGHDR, SFDVKD. For the CDR3, the DNA is TGTGCCACCAGTGGGGGGACCGGCTCCTACAATGAGCAGTTCTTC. This translates into CATSGGTGSYNEQFF.

This clonotype was seen only a few times. J is TRBJ1-1 and V is TRBV3-1; possibly TRBD1 for D (5 bases). Germline CDR1 reads LGHDT; CDR2 reads YNNKEL (reference sequence). Trimming left V 4 bases short and J 13 bases short, with 22 bases between. This CDR3 is 14 amino acids long. This CDR3 is CASSRVEPGGYVFF. CDR3 coding DNA: TGTGCCAGCAGCCGGGTAGAGCCGGGGGGTTACGTTTTCTTT.

The chain uses TRBV30 and TRBJ2-5, with D perhaps matching TRBD1 (6 bases). Germline CDR1 is GTSNPN and CDR2 is SVGIG (reference sequence). The CDR3 has 18 residues. Deletions cut 3 bases from V and 0 bases from J, with 23 bases between. This chain's CDR3 is CAWSHRPGHRRYQETQYF. The CDR3 nucleotides are TGTGCCTGGAGCCACCGGCCGGGACACCGGCGGTACCAAGAGACCCAGTACTTC.

This clonotype was recorded many times. This sequence joins TRBV27 and TRBJ1-2; 7 bases agree with TRBD1. CDR1 MNHEY and CDR2 SMNVEV come from the germline V gene (reference sequence). This CDR3 spans 12 amino acids. V lost 7 bases to trimming and J lost 7 bases; unmatched junction nucleotides: 6. CDR3 loop: CASTSTGLGYTF. CDR3 nucleotides: TGTGCCAGCACCTCGACAGGGCTTGGCTACACCTTC.

V is TRBV4-1 and J is TRBJ2-2, with D tentatively TRBD1 or TRBD2 (5 bases each). The CDR3 runs to 17 residues. Germline CDR1 reads MGHRA; CDR2 reads YSYEKL. V dropped 1 base and J dropped 0 bases, with 12 bases sitting between them. The CDR3 here is CASSQGRLRANTGELFF. In DNA form, the CDR3 reads TGCGCCAGCAGCCAAGGGAGGCTCAGGGCGAACACCGGGGAGCTGTTTTTT.

This clonotype has only a few counts. V and J are TRBV5-1 and TRBJ2-3; 10 positions agree with TRBD2. V lost 0 bases, J lost 3 bases, and 4 bases stayed unmatched. From germline, CDR1 is SGHRS and CDR2 YFSETQ. This CDR3 has 16 amino acids. The CDR3, as DNA: TGCGCCAGCAGCTTGGCCAGCGGGGGGGCGACAGATACGCAGTATTTT. Translation: CASSLASGGATDTQYF.

The sample holds a few counts of this clonotype. This chain joins TRBV6-6 and TRBJ1-4; unclear D gene. Trimming shortened V by 8 bases and J by 3 bases, and 10 bases separated the two germline ends. This CDR3 region has 13 residues. Germline lookup yields CDR1 MNHNY and CDR2 SVGAGI (reference sequence). The CDR3 DNA is TGTGCCAGCGCTGTTTCATCTAATGAAAAACTGTTTTTT. This codes for CASAVSSNEKLFF.

The chain links TRBV4-3 to TRBJ2-7, with a tentative D call TRBD1 (6 bases). The CDR3 runs 15 residues. Germline loops: CDR1 LGHNA, CDR2 YSLEER. Trimming left V 0 bases short and J 2 bases short, with 11 bases between. CDR3 sequence: CASSQDVGGAYEQYF. The DNA for the CDR3 is TGCGCCAGCAGCCAAGATGTAGGGGGTGCCTACGAGCAGTACTTC.

This chain joins TRBV14 and TRBJ2-7, with 9 bases matching TRBD2. The CDR3 is 15 amino acids. V lost 1 base and J lost 2; bases outside the gene matches: 3. Germline V CDR1 and CDR2: SGHDN, FVKESK. The CDR3 bases are TGTGCCAGCAGCCAAGGTCCTAGCGGGGCCTACGAGCAGTACTTC. Protein product: CASSQGPSGAYEQYF.

This clonotype was found a few times. The J gene is TRBJ2-3, the V gene TRBV10-1; possible D gene TRBD1, 5 bases. CDR3 length: 14 residues. V was pared by 6 bases and J by 0 bases, with 10 bases between. CDR1 and CDR2 (germline): WNHNN, SYGVQD (reference sequence). CDR3 bases: TGCGCCAGCAGAAGGGGAAAAAGCACAGATACGCAGTATTTT. Translation: CASRRGKSTDTQYF.

This clonotype was seen more than once but under ten times. The chain is built from TRBV27 and TRBJ2-2; a weak D match, TRBD1 (6 bases). V shed 1 base and J shed 6 bases, with 15 bases lying between them. Germline V gene data show CDR1 as MNHEY and CDR2 as SMNVEV (reference sequence). This CDR3 spans 16 amino acids. CDR3 sequence reads: CASSLLWGRGSGELFF. The CDR3 nucleotides read TGTGCCAGCAGTTTATTGTGGGGGCGCGGGTCCGGGGAGCTGTTTTTT.

V is TRBV6-5 and J is TRBJ1-1; D may be TRBD1 (5 bases). The CDR3 spans 14 residues. CDR1 is MNHEY and CDR2 is SVGAGI in the germline V gene. Trimming removed 8 bases at V and 0 bases at J, with 13 bases between. CDR3 region: CASGLAGLNTEAFF. CDR3 sequence (DNA): TGTGCCAGCGGCTTGGCAGGGCTGAACACTGAAGCTTTCTTT.

The chain links TRBV6-2 or TRBV6-3 to TRBJ2-7, with TRBD2 matching 7 bases. The V gene end was trimmed by 2 bases and the J gene end by 6 bases; junction bases not matched to a gene: 7. CDR1 MNHEY and CDR2 SVGEGT come from the germline V gene. The CDR3 is made up of 14 amino acids. The CDR3, as DNA: TGTGCCAGCAGTTACGTTACGTCGGGGGGCGAGCAGTACGTC. Translation gives CASSYVTSGGEQYV.

CDR3 bases: TGCGCCAGCAGCCAAGGGCCCTCTGACGAAGCGGGTAGGGAGACCCAGTACTTC. Protein: CASSQGPSDEAGRETQYF. The rearrangement uses TRBV4-1 and TRBJ2-5, with D perhaps matching TRBD2 (6 bases). Germline CDR1 MGHRA, CDR2 YSYEKL. This CDR3 region has 18 residues. Deletions cut 1 base from V and 5 bases from J, with 23 bases between.

This clonotype was observed a few times. This chain links TRBV7-6 with TRBJ2-7, with TRBD1 matching over 9 bases. V lost 1 base to trimming and J lost 5 bases; unmatched junction nucleotides: 6. The CDR3 runs 15 residues. CDR1 and CDR2 from the germline V gene are SGHVS and FNYEAQ. The DNA of the CDR3 is TGTGCCAGCAGCTTAGGGACAGGGGTTGTCAACGAGCAGTACTTC. Its translation is CASSLGTGVVNEQYF.

This clonotype was found many times. The chain has TRBV4-3 and TRBJ2-3; D ambiguous. V shed 0 bases and J shed 6 bases, with 4 bases lying between them. Germline lookup yields CDR1 LGHNA and CDR2 YSLEER. The length of the CDR3 is 12 residues. The CDR3 DNA reads TGCGCCAGCAGCCAAGATCTTGATACGCAGTATTTT. Translated: CASSQDLDTQYF.

J is TRBJ1-6 and V is TRBV4-2; 9 nucleotides align to TRBD1. From germline, CDR1 is LGHNA and CDR2 YNFKEQ. The trim removed 0 bases at V and 11 bases at J, leaving 8 bases unmatched. The CDR3 extends over 16 amino acids. The CDR3: CASSQEGGQGTAPLHF. CDR3 bases: TGTGCCAGCAGCCAAGAGGGGGGACAGGGAACGGCACCCCTCCACTTT.

The CDR3 reads CASSFTRISYQETQYF. The CDR3 nucleotides are TGTGCCAGCAGCTTTACCCGGATCTCGTACCAAGAGACCCAGTACTTC. The chain is built from TRBV7-8 and TRBJ2-5; D gene unclear. The CDR3 is 16 residues long. V gave up 3 bases and J gave up 0 bases, with 14 bases separating them. Germline CDR1 and CDR2: SGHVS and FQNEAQ.

This clonotype was recorded many times. The genes are TRBV7-9 and TRBJ2-5; maybe TRBD2 (5 bases). This CDR3 is 14 amino acids long. Germline V gives CDR1 SEHNR, CDR2 FQNEAQ (reference sequence). Trimming cost V 7 bases and J 5 bases, with 17 bases left between them. This CDR3 is CASTPDLALETQYF. CDR3 DNA sequence: TGTGCCAGCACCCCGGATCTAGCTTTGGAGACCCAGTACTTC.

J is TRBJ2-3 and V is TRBV5-4, with D uncertain. The CDR3 has 14 amino acids. V was pared by 1 base and J by 3 bases, with 9 bases between. The germline gives CDR1 SGHNT, CDR2 YYREEE (reference sequence). The CDR3 region is CASSLSWVTDTQYF. The CDR3 region has the DNA TGTGCCAGCAGCTTGTCTTGGGTAACAGATACGCAGTATTTT.